This TCR beta chain was documented in a study of PD-1 blockade in classical Hodgkin lymphoma. Study results and caveats: Complete responders started with a diversity level that resembled newly diagnosed patients at baseline.

Germline V gene lookup returns CDR1 SGHDN and CDR2 FVKESK. The CDR3 is 14 residues long. V was cut by 4 bases and J by 6 bases, with 16 bases left in between. A remark on this clone: The antigen remains undetermined.

In every patient, relapse followed autologous stem cell transplantation, while exposure to brentuximab vedotin differed. Clones were sequenced by immunoSEQ multiplex PCR, and TCRdb holds only the in-frame ones, with some missing. The sample includes 60,000 or so clones, more than 90% of them seen just once. Material: peripheral blood mononuclear cells (PBMCs), obtained at baseline. The chain joins TRBV14 to TRBJ2-7, with no clear D. The sequence came from a human donor with classical Hodgkin lymphoma. The CDR3 reads CASSPLNQETEQYF. CDR3 DNA: TGTGCCAGCAGCCCGTTAAACCAGGAGACCGAGCAGTACTTC.